This TCR beta chain was documented in a study of T cell clones after liver transplantation. Turning to the study itself: Liver transplant recipients had immunosuppression withdrawal attempted within 2 years. TCRbeta sequencing after a pre-transplant mixed lymphocyte reaction identified graft-donor-reactive clones, later tracked in post-transplant blood.

Trimming left V 1 base short and J 2 bases short, with 9 bases between. The CDR3 has 15 residues. From germline, CDR1 is SGDLS and CDR2 YYNGEE. The protocol was immunoSEQ multiplex PCR, while the TCRdb copy is restricted to in-frame clones and leaves out a portion. The data contain over 90,000 clones, about 81% of them singletons. The V and J genes are TRBV9 and TRBJ2-2; D might be TRBD2 (5 bases). The sample was CD4+ T cells from blood, taken approximately 43 months after liver transplant. The source is a human patient who received a liver transplant. Among the T cells, some may be from the graft donor. The CDR3 DNA reads as TGTGCCAGCAGCGTAATCGGGGATAACACCGGGGAGCTGTTTTTT. It is translated as CASSVIGDNTGELFF.